This record looks at one T cell receptor beta chain sequence and its context. Method: immunoSEQ multiplex PCR; TCRdb's copy keeps in-frame clones and lacks some. The sample yields approximately 110,000 clones, roughly 79% seen once. The data belong to a study of blood T cell repertoires in COVID-19. Overall study: From T cells, B-cell-depleted T cells, or PBMCs came the material, which was cDNA or gDNA.

The CDR3 has 15 amino acids. Germline-derived CDR1 and CDR2 are LNHNV and YYDKDF (reference sequence). Germline trimming cut 7 bases from V and 3 bases from J; bases unmatched to any gene: 3. Sample: peripheral blood. The genes are TRBV15 and TRBJ2-3, with 14 positions matching TRBD2. The sequence derives from an elderly man with acute or convalescent COVID-19. The CDR3 nucleotides are TGTGCCACCACCGGGACTAGCGGGGGAACAGATACGCAGTATTTT. This codes for CATTGTSGGTDTQYF.